Here is one T cell receptor beta chain with its context. Some clones are missing from TCRdb's copy, which holds only in-frame ones; the method was immunoSEQ multiplex PCR. This sample carries some 150,000 clones, roughly four fifths of them seen once, and the ten largest clones take approximately 32%. V was clipped by 5 bases and J by 2 bases; unmatched bases: 6. The CDR3 length is 15 residues. CDR1 is SEHNR and CDR2 is FQNEAQ in the germline V gene (reference sequence). This entry comes from a study of blood T cell repertoires in COVID-19. The sample taken for sequencing was peripheral blood. The rearrangement links TRBV7-9 to TRBJ2-1; TRBD2 matches at 7 bases. The origin of this receptor is a woman aged 55-69 years with acute or convalescent COVID-19. Here the CDR3 DNA reads TGTGCCAGCAGCCAAAGCGGGAAACCCTACAATGAGCAGTTCTTC. Protein product: CASSQSGKPYNEQFF.